These 3 T cell receptor beta chains share one sample of origin, sequenced in a study of blood T cell repertoires in COVID-19. Profiled with immunoSEQ multiplex PCR; TCRdb holds only in-frame clones, not every one. The table lists 70,000 to 85,000 clones, about 86% of them singletons. The specimen was peripheral blood. The source of these receptors is an elderly woman in a cohort sampled during active or convalescent COVID-19.

The V and J genes are TRBV29-1 and TRBJ2-1; TRBD2 matches 7 bases. Losses at the gene ends were 4 bases for V and 2 bases for J; bases not matched to a gene: 5. The CDR3 runs 14 residues. The germline gives CDR1 SQVTM, CDR2 ANQGSEA. CDR3 amino acids: CSVGEGTTYNEQFF. The CDR3 region has the DNA TGCAGCGTTGGAGAGGGGACTACCTACAATGAGCAGTTCTTC.

This chain links TRBV3-1 (or the pseudogene TRBV3-2) with TRBJ1-3, with TRBD1 matching 7 bases. Germline assignment: CDR1 LGHDT and CDR2 YNNKEL (reference sequence). V shed 1 base and J 2 bases; nucleotides not matched to a gene: 5. The CDR3 runs to 16 residues. CDR3 in amino acids: CASSQGQGRTGNTIYF. In DNA form, the CDR3 reads TGTGCCAGCAGCCAAGGACAGGGAAGGACTGGAAACACCATATATTTT.

This clone turned up a few times. The chain has TRBV19 and TRBJ1-5, with 7 bases matching TRBD1. V trimming: 5 bases; J trimming: 2 bases; junction bases outside the gene matches: 6. Germline V gives CDR1 LNHDA, CDR2 SQIVND (reference sequence). CDR3 length: 15 amino acids. The CDR3 protein is CASSLTGSGNQPQHF. CDR3 nucleotides: TGTGCCAGTAGTCTGACAGGGTCTGGCAATCAGCCCCAGCATTTT.